The present T cell receptor (beta chain) was sequenced within a study of healthy donors' naive CD4 and CD8 T cells. Study summary: Donors came from three age groups: 20-25, 40-50 and 60-70 years.

With respect to this clonotype: Its antigen is not identified.

Starting from approximately 500 ng of total RNA, TCR libraries were made with linear amplification. TCRdb independently ran MiXCR on the reads; one entry per CDR3 protein. This sample has 150,000 to 200,000 distinct CDR3 sequences, with about 74% found just once. Points from the study as a whole: Negatively charged CDR3s marked CD8+ lineage; positively charged CDR3s marked CD4+ lineage. Around 13% of CD4/CD8 propensity variance appeared explained by V, J and CDR3 charge.

V was trimmed by 6 bases and J by 0 bases, leaving 15 bases between them. Germline V gives CDR1 SGHAT, CDR2 FQNNGV. The CDR3 has 16 residues. This TCR was sampled from a pool of human donors in good health; the sample pools cells from several healthy donors. Sequencing was done on a sample of naive CD4+ and CD8+ T cells sorted from blood, pooled from several donors. The chain carries TRBV11-2 and TRBJ2-1; D may be TRBD1 or TRBD2 (5 bases each). The CDR3 nucleotides are TGTGCCAGCAGGGGAGACAGTGGGGGCTCCTACAATGAGCAGTTCTTC. Translating it yields CASRGDSGGSYNEQFF.